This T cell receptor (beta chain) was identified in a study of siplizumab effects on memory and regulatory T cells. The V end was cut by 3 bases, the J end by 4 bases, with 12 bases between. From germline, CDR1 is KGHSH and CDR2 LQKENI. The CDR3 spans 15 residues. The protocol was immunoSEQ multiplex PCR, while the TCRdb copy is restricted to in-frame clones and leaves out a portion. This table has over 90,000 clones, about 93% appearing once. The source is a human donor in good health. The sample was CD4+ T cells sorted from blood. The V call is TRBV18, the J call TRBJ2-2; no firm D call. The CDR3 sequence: CASSPGSTGTGELFF. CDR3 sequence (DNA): TGTGCCAGCTCACCCGGCAGTACGGGCACCGGGGAGCTGTTTTTT. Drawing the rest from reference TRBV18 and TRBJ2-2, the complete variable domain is NAGVMQNPRHLVRRRGQEARLRCSPMKGHSHVYWYRQLPEEGLKFMVYLQKENIIDESGMPKERFSAEFPKEGPSILRIQQVVRGDSAAYFCASSPGSTGTGELFFGEGSRLTVL.